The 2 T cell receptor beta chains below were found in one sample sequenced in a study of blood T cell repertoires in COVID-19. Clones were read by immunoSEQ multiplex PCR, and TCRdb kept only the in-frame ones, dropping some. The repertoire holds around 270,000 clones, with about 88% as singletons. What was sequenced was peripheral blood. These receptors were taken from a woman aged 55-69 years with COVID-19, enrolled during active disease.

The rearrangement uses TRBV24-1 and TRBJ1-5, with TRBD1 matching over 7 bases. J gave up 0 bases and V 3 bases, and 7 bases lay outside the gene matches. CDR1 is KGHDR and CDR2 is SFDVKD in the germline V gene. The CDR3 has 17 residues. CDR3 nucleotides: TGTGCCACCAGTGATCCAGGGGGACCGAATAGCAATCAGCCCCAGCATTTT. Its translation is CATSDPGGPNSNQPQHF.

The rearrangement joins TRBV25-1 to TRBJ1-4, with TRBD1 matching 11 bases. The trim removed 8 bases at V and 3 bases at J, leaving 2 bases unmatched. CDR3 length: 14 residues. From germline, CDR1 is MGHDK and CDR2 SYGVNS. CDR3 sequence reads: CASGQGAPNEKLFF. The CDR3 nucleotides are TGTGCCAGCGGACAGGGGGCTCCTAATGAAAAACTGTTTTTT.